The sequence of this T cell receptor beta chain was determined in a study of T cells in Graves' hyperthyroidism and ophthalmopathy. Looked up from germline, CDR1 is SGHRS and CDR2 is YFSETQ. The CDR3 covers 16 residues. Trimming cost V 4 bases and J 1 base, with 14 bases left between them. In the case of this clonotype: Its antigen is unknown. A much larger clone lies a single base off, so this may be a read error.

Orbital computed tomography and thyroid ultrasound, together with serum TRAb and thyroxine and clinical symptoms, were used for diagnoses. Study-level points and caveats: Stable hyperthyroidism was told apart from ophthalmopathy by a model built on 13 V-J features. The model made its ophthalmopathy prediction, and onset followed a median 6.5 months later.

Researchers amplified the TCR beta CDR3 regions from RNA transcripts. The TCR CDR3 first-round RT-PCR relied on the HTBI primer set. TCRdb ran MiXCR on the multiplex PCR reads and lists one entry per CDR3 protein. In the table there are hundreds of thousands of distinct CDR3 sequences, over 12% of which are singletons. The sample taken for sequencing was blood. This chain joins TRBV5-1 and TRBJ2-2; D possibly uses TRBD1 or TRBD2 (5 bases each). This clonotype was obtained from a man aged 18-30 years with Graves' ophthalmopathy. The CDR3 protein is CASSGTGAVNTGELFF. As DNA, the CDR3 is TGCGCCAGCAGCGGGACCGGGGCAGTGAACACCGGGGAGCTGTTTTTT.